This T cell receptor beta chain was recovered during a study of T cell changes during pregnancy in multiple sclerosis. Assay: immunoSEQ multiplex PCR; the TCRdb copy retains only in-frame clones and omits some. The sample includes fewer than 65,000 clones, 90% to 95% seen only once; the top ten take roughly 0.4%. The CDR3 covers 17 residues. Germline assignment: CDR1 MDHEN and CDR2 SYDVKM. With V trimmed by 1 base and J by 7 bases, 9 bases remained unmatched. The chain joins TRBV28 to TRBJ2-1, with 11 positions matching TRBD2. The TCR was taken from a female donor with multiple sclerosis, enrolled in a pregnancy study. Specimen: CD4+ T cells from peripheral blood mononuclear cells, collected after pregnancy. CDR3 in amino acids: CASSLFPPGLAANEQFF. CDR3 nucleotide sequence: TGTGCCAGCAGTTTATTCCCCCCGGGACTAGCGGCTAATGAGCAGTTCTTC. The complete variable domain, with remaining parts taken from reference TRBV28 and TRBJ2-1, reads DVKVTQSSRYLVKRTGEKVFLECVQDMDHENMFWYRQDPGLGLRLIYFSYDVKMKEKGDIPEGYSVSREKKERFSLILESASTNQTSMYLCASSLFPPGLAANEQFFGPGTRLTVL.